This passage covers 25 T cell receptor beta chains from one sample sequenced in a study of blood T cells in healthy people across ages. The second PCR ran 7 to 11 cycles with a sample-barcoded 5' primer and J-beta primers. TCRdb re-derived calls from the 5' RACE reads in MiXCR, one entry per CDR3 protein. Found here are 750,000 to 850,000 distinct CDR3 sequences, 20% to 25% of them singletons; the top ten hold roughly 3.5%. The same sample was also studied in work on T cells of mothers and their children.

The sequenced sample was blood. Receptors were obtained from a boy aged 5 to 17 in good health.

The J gene is TRBJ2-1, the V gene TRBV20-1; 10 positions match TRBD2. The germline V gene has CDR1 DFQATT and CDR2 SNEGSKA (reference sequence). The CDR3 runs to 15 residues. With V trimmed by 1 base and J by 4 bases, 4 bases remained unmatched. The CDR3 spells CSARGSGGLYNEQFF. The DNA of the CDR3 is TGCAGTGCTAGAGGTAGCGGGGGGCTTTACAATGAGCAGTTCTTC.

This clonotype was seen more than once but under ten times. V gene TRBV29-1 combines with J gene TRBJ1-1, with D uncertain. CDR3 length equals 15 residues. V was shortened by 3 bases and J by 2 bases, with 16 bases between the two germline ends. CDR1 is SQVTM, CDR2 ANQGSEA, per germline. The CDR3 DNA reads TGCAGCGTTGAGAACCCGGGCAGAGACAACACTGAAGCTTTCTTT. Its protein is CSVENPGRDNTEAFF.

This clonotype was seen more than once but under ten times. The chain employs TRBV2 and TRBJ1-6; D is unresolved. From germline, CDR1 is SNHLY and CDR2 FYNNEI. The V gene lost 4 bases and the J gene lost 5 bases, with 9 bases spanning the gap. This CDR3 has 14 amino acids. CDR3 sequence (DNA): TGTGCCAGCAGTGGAGGCAGAGATAATTCACCCCTCCACTTT. Translating gives CASSGGRDNSPLHF.

The genes are TRBV9 and TRBJ1-2, with D tentatively TRBD1 (6 bases). V was clipped by 4 bases and J by 8 bases, with 12 bases between them. The CDR3 has 12 residues. Germline-derived CDR1 and CDR2 are SGDLS and YYNGEE. CDR3 in amino acids: CASSLNTGGYTF. For the CDR3, the DNA is TGTGCCAGCAGCTTAAACACAGGGGGCTACACCTTC.

The chain links TRBV29-1 to TRBJ2-1; D remains unclear. The ends were cut back, 7 bases at V and 0 bases at J, with 13 bases in the middle. Germline V gene sequence: CDR1 SQVTM, CDR2 ANQGSEA. This CDR3 region has 14 residues. The CDR3 sequence is CSGKQWSSYNEQFF. The CDR3 nucleotides are TGCAGCGGCAAACAGTGGAGCTCCTACAATGAGCAGTTCTTC.

This clonotype showed up just a few times. The chain carries TRBV29-1 and TRBJ1-6, with D perhaps matching TRBD1 (5 bases). The V end lost 6 bases, the J end lost 9 bases, and 24 bases lay between the germline ends. The CDR3 spans 16 residues. CDR1 and CDR2 from the germline V gene are SQVTM and ANQGSEA. CDR3: CSVLGPETDSGSPLHF. CDR3 DNA: TGCAGCGTCCTGGGACCCGAAACGGATTCGGGTTCACCCCTCCACTTT.

In its sample, this clonotype was seen a few times. The gene calls are TRBV10-3 and TRBJ2-1, with no clear D. Deletions cut 4 bases from V and 2 bases from J, with 6 bases between. Per germline, CDR1 ENHRY and CDR2 SYGVKD. The CDR3 is 13 residues long. CDR3 residues: CAISVMAYNEQFF. DNA of the CDR3: TGTGCCATCAGTGTTATGGCCTACAATGAGCAGTTCTTC.

This clonotype was counted only a few times. At one end the junction does not follow the germline gene, possibly because of a read error. This rearrangement joins TRBV4-3 to TRBJ1-2; D ambiguous. Looked up from germline, CDR1 is LGHNA and CDR2 is YSLEER. The CDR3 is made up of 15 amino acids. CDR3: CASNQDRAANYGYTF. DNA of the CDR3: TGCGCCAGCAACCAAGATAGGGCCGCTAACTATGGCTACACCTTC.

The rearrangement links TRBV29-1 to TRBJ2-5; D unclear. Germline V lookup: CDR1 SQVTM, CDR2 ANQGSEA. The CDR3 runs to 13 residues. Trimming shortened V by 6 bases and J by 5 bases, and 16 bases separated the two germline ends. DNA of the CDR3: TGCAGCGTGGTCGATGGGCCATGGGAGACCCAGTACTTC. This encodes CSVVDGPWETQYF. The complete variable domain, with remaining parts taken from reference TRBV29-1 and TRBJ2-5, reads SAVISQKPSRDICQRGTSLTIQCQVDSQVTMMFWYRQQPGQSLTLIATANQGSEATYESGFVIDKFPISRPNLTFSTLTVSNMSPEDSSIYLCSVVDGPWETQYFGPGTRLLVL.

This clonotype was counted between two and nine times. The junction differs from germline at one of its ends, possibly a read error. The chain combines TRBV11-2 with TRBJ2-5; TRBD1 is a possible D gene (5 bases). CDR3 length: 13 residues. Germline assignment: CDR1 SGHAT and CDR2 FQNNGV. The CDR3 loop reads CASTLTQGMNLDF. The DNA for the CDR3 is TGTGCCAGCACCCTGACCCAGGGTATGAATTTGGACTTC.

This clonotype was counted a few times. The V and J genes are TRBV27 and TRBJ1-4; unclear D gene. V lost 5 bases and J lost 8, with 18 bases in between. The CDR3 is made up of 15 amino acids. Germline values: CDR1 MNHEY, CDR2 SMNVEV (reference sequence). For the CDR3, the DNA is TGTGCCAGCAGTCCCTGGGCAGGCGCGGGGGAAAAACTGTTTTTT. Its protein is CASSPWAGAGEKLFF.

The CDR3 loop reads CASSLSDVYEQYF. The CDR3 DNA follows: TGTGCCAGCAGCTTATCAGATGTCTACGAGCAGTACTTC. The chain uses TRBV7-9 and TRBJ2-7, with D hard to call. CDR1 and CDR2 from the germline V gene are SEHNR and FQNEAQ (reference sequence). Trimming cost V 2 bases and J 3 bases, with 8 bases left between them. The CDR3 spans 13 residues. Using reference TRBV7-9 and TRBJ2-7 for the parts outside the CDR3, the full variable domain is DTGVSQNPRHKITKRGQNVTFRCDPISEHNRLYWYRQTLGQGPEFLTYFQNEAQLEKSRLLSDRFSAERPKGSFSTLEIQRTEQGDSAMYLCASSLSDVYEQYFGPGTRLTVT.

The CDR3: CSAFRGGYTF. Written as DNA, the CDR3 is TGCAGTGCTTTCCGCGGGGGCTACACCTTC. This chain links TRBV20-1 with TRBJ1-2; D remains ambiguous. Per the germline V gene, CDR1 is DFQATT and CDR2 is SNEGSKA (reference sequence). The V end was cut by 5 bases, the J end by 8 bases, with 9 bases between. CDR3 length: 10 amino acids.

This clonotype was seen only a few times. The chain combines TRBV20-1 with TRBJ2-3, with TRBD2 identical over 12 bases. The CDR3 is made up of 15 amino acids. V lost 5 bases and J lost 2; bases outside the gene matches: 5. Per germline, CDR1 DFQATT and CDR2 SNEGSKA (reference sequence). The CDR3 loop reads CSASGLAGPTDTQYF. CDR3 DNA: TGCAGTGCTTCGGGACTAGCGGGCCCCACAGATACGCAGTATTTT.

About this clonotype: One junction end does not reproduce the germline sequence, and a read error may be involved. This chain joins TRBV28 and TRBJ1-5, with D possibly TRBD1 on 5 matching bases. Germline V gene lookup returns CDR1 MDHEN and CDR2 SYDVKM. The CDR3 runs to 11 residues. CDR3 region: CARGEYQTQHF. The CDR3 DNA reads as TGTGCCAGAGGGGAGTATCAGACCCAGCATTTT.

CDR3 sequence: CSVVRLAVYNEQFF. Here the CDR3 DNA reads TGCAGCGTTGTGCGCCTAGCGGTTTACAATGAGCAGTTCTTC. This chain uses TRBV29-1 with TRBJ2-5; 7 positions agree with TRBD2. The better agreement between TRBJ2-1 and the DNA end casts doubt on the J call. The germline V gene encodes CDR1 SQVTM and CDR2 ANQGSEA. The CDR3 covers 14 residues.

The chain is built from TRBV20-1 and TRBJ2-2; 9 bases fit TRBD2. J lost 9 bases, V lost 4 bases, and 9 bases had no gene match. The CDR3 is made up of 14 amino acids. Per the germline V gene, CDR1 is DFQATT and CDR2 is SNEGSKA (reference sequence). The CDR3 nucleotides are TGCAGTGCTATTAGCGGGAGAATAATTAGGGAGCTGTTTTTT. Encoded protein: CSAISGRIIRELFF.

The V and J genes are TRBV2 and TRBJ2-4; no firm D call. Germline V CDR1 and CDR2: SNHLY, FYNNEI. The CDR3 spans 13 residues. V was pared by 6 bases and J by 5 bases, with 11 bases between. The CDR3 bases are TGTGCCAGCAGCCCAAATGGCGAAAACATTCAGTACTTC. This translates into CASSPNGENIQYF.

This clonotype occurred once. The chain uses TRBV6-6 and TRBJ2-5; 9 bases line up with TRBD2. Matching the DNA end better, TRBJ2-7 makes the J call doubtful. The CDR3 is made up of 15 amino acids. Germline V gene sequence: CDR1 MNHNY, CDR2 SVGAGI (reference sequence). Here the CDR3 reads CASSYDGGGAYEQYF. Written as DNA, the CDR3 is TGTGCCAGCAGTTACGATGGCGGGGGGGCCTACGAGCAGTACTTC.

The rearrangement joins TRBV19 to TRBJ2-5; TRBD2 matches at 14 bases. Judging by the DNA end, TRBJ2-1 fits better; the J call may be wrong. The CDR3 is 16 residues long. Per the germline V gene, CDR1 is LNHDA and CDR2 is SQIVND (reference sequence). CDR3 in DNA: TGTGCCAGTAGTACGCAGGGACTAGCGGGAGTATCTGAGCAGTTCTTC. This codes for CASSTQGLAGVSEQFF.

The gene calls are TRBV24-1 and TRBJ2-7, with 8 bases fitting TRBD1. The CDR3 has 11 amino acids. Losses at the gene ends were 9 bases for V and 6 bases for J; bases not matched to a gene: 3. CDR1 is KGHDR and CDR2 is SFDVKD in the germline V gene. CDR3 nucleotide sequence: TGTGCCACCTCTACAGGGGGCGAGCAGTACTTC. Amino acids: CATSTGGEQYF.

This chain's CDR3 is CSARVGRAYEQYF. DNA of the CDR3: TGCAGTGCTAGAGTGGGCAGGGCCTACGAGCAGTACTTC. The chain couples TRBV20-1 to TRBJ2-7, with a weak D call TRBD1 (5 bases). Germline values: CDR1 DFQATT, CDR2 SNEGSKA (reference sequence). The CDR3 is 13 amino acids. The V gene lost 1 base and the J gene lost 2 bases, with 9 bases spanning the gap.

The rearrangement uses TRBV5-1 and TRBJ2-6; no firm D call. Germline V lookup: CDR1 SGHRS, CDR2 YFSETQ. The length of the CDR3 is 15 residues. The germline V and J ends were trimmed by 3 bases and 0 bases, with 7 bases remaining between them. For the CDR3, the DNA is TGCGCCAGCAGCTGGCAGGACTCTGGGGCCAACGTCCTGACTTTC. Its translation: CASSWQDSGANVLTF.

The chain joins TRBV28 to TRBJ2-1; D uncertain. This CDR3 has 17 residues. V was clipped by 0 bases and J by 0 bases, with 12 bases between them. CDR1 is MDHEN, CDR2 SYDVKM, per germline. For the CDR3, the DNA is TGTGCCAGCAGTTTATGGACGACAAAACGCTCCTACAATGAGCAGTTCTTC. Its translation: CASSLWTTKRSYNEQFF.

J is TRBJ1-2 and V is TRBV4-1, with D possibly being TRBD1 (6 bases). The germline V gene encodes CDR1 MGHRA and CDR2 YSYEKL. Trimming shortened V by 6 bases and J by 7 bases, and 18 bases separated the two germline ends. The CDR3 extends over 14 amino acids. The CDR3 region has the DNA TGCGCCAGCAGTTACAGGGTTTTCAGTGGTGGCTACACCTTC. Translation: CASSYRVFSGGYTF.